Listed below are T cell receptor beta chains from one sample, sequenced in a study of cytomegalovirus exposure and HLA in healthy donors. Data came from immunoSEQ multiplex PCR; TCRdb stores just in-frame clones and leaves some out. Of about 130,000 clones listed, 60% to 85% were seen once; the top ten hold more than 1.5%. The material sequenced was PBMCs. The origin of the receptors is a man aged 50 or older in good health and CMV-seronegative. Each CDR3 is given with its conserved first and last residue. Each record gives: D gene, CDR3 length, V gene, clone size, J gene, CDR3 DNA, CDR3 protein. The D gene is left open where the match is weak. Not every row has a clone size; where given, it reads once, few, many or a size class.

>TRBD1|17|TRBV2|.|TRBJ2-2
TGTGCCAGCAGTGAAACCGGGACAGGGTCTTCGGCCGGGGAGCTGTTTTTT
CASSETGTGSSAGELFF
>.|12|TRBV7-9|.|TRBJ2-6
TGTTCCAGCGTGGTAGGGAGGAACGTCCTGACTTTC
CSSVVGRNVLTF
>TRBD1|14|TRBV7-2|.|TRBJ1-2
TGTGCCAGCAGCCTTACAGGGGGCGAGTATGGCTACACCTTC
CASSLTGGEYGYTF
>.|14|TRBV7-2|once|TRBJ2-3
TGTGCCAGCAGCTTAGGAAGGGGCCTGGATACGCAGTATTTT
CASSLGRGLDTQYF
>TRBD1|16|TRBV18|once|TRBJ1-5
TGTGCCAGCTCACCGGGACAGGTCGATCTCAATCAGCCCCAGCATTTT
CASSPGQVDLNQPQHF
>TRBD1|13|TRBV6-6|once|TRBJ2-3
TGTGCCACCGGGACAGTCTACACAGATACGCAGTATTTT
CATGTVYTDTQYF
>.|15|TRBV9|.|TRBJ1-2
TGTGCCAGCAGCCGACGGGGATGGCAGCACTATGGCTACACCTTC
CASSRRGWQHYGYTF
>.|14|TRBV7-9|.|TRBJ1-1
TGTTCCAGCAGCTTAGCGGCGAGGGACACTGAAGCTTTCTTT
CSSSLAARDTEAFF
>.|13|TRBV6-1|.|TRBJ2-3
TGTGCCAGCTGGGGGCTGTCCACAGATACGCAGTATTTT
CASWGLSTDTQYF
>.|12|TRBV7-9|.|TRBJ1-2
TGTTCCAGCAGCCCTGGGACATCTGGCTACACCTTC
CSSSPGTSGYTF
>TRBD1|14|TRBV2|.|TRBJ1-5
TGTGCCAGCAGGGACGGACAGGAGGTTCAGCCCCAGCATTTT
CASRDGQEVQPQHF
>TRBD1|15|TRBV7-2|.|TRBJ2-7
TGTGCCAGCAGCCTATCGACAGGGAACTCCTACGAGCAGTACTTC
CASSLSTGNSYEQYF
>.|14|TRBV5-4|.|TRBJ1-1
TGTGCCAGCAGCCCTGGGGGGGCGAACACTGAAGCTTTCTTT
CASSPGGANTEAFF
>.|18|TRBV5-4|.|TRBJ1-1
TGTGCCAGCAGCCCGGTCGTCGCGGGGACGGCCCTTGCCACTGAAGCTTTCTTT
CASSPVVAGTALATEAFF
>TRBD2|16|TRBV4-2|.|TRBJ2-7
TGTGCCAGCAGCCAAGATGAGGCTAGCGGGGCCTACGAGCAGTACTTC
CASSQDEASGAYEQYF